One and the same sample provided the 32 T cell receptor beta chains below, sequenced in a study of early T cells in non-severe SARS-CoV-2 infection. Via MiXCR, TCRdb re-called the 5' RACE reads, giving one row per CDR3 protein. Of 45,000 to 55,000 distinct CDR3 sequences listed, roughly 6% are singletons. The source was whole blood, collected at baseline. These receptors came from an adult who was a healthcare worker with PCR-confirmed SARS-CoV-2 infection or an uninfected control (not recorded which).

This clonotype was seen many times. The rearrangement links TRBV7-2 to TRBJ1-2, with D maybe TRBD1 (5 bases). V shed 0 bases and J shed 6 bases, with 14 bases lying between them. CDR3 size: 15 residues. Germline V lookup: CDR1 SGHTA, CDR2 FQGNSA. In nucleotides, the CDR3 is TGTGCCAGCAGCTTAGCAATGACACAAGGGGATGGCTACACCTTC. This sequence encodes CASSLAMTQGDGYTF.

The sample holds many counts of this clonotype. The V and J genes are TRBV7-2 and TRBJ2-3; 8 nucleotides agree with TRBD2. Germline assignment: CDR1 SGHTA and CDR2 FQGNSA. This CDR3 region has 14 residues. Unmatched junction bases numbered 3, after V lost 1 base and J lost 6 bases. CDR3 protein: CASSLGAGVDTQYF. As DNA, the CDR3 is TGTGCCAGCAGCTTAGGAGCGGGGGTGGATACGCAGTATTTT.

In its sample, this clonotype was seen many times. The chain is built from TRBV4-3 and TRBJ2-6; tentative D call: TRBD1 (6 bases). The V gene's germline CDR1 is LGHNA and CDR2 YSLEER. V dropped 4 bases and J dropped 1 base, with 8 bases sitting between them. The CDR3 has 15 amino acids. The CDR3 DNA follows: TGCGCCAGCAGCCCAGGGGTTTCTGGGGCCAACGTCCTGACTTTC. It yields the protein CASSPGVSGANVLTF.

This clonotype was seen only a few times. The chain uses TRBV5-1 and TRBJ2-3; 8 bases line up with TRBD2. CDR3 length: 14 amino acids. V lost 5 bases, J lost 6 bases, and 8 bases stayed unmatched. Germline V CDR1 and CDR2: SGHRS, YFSETQ. CDR3 sequence: CASRRSGGADTQYF. CDR3 coding DNA: TGCGCCAGCAGACGGTCCGGGGGGGCGGATACGCAGTATTTT.

In this sample, this clonotype turned up many times. The chain has TRBV20-1 and TRBJ2-3; 9 nucleotides match TRBD1. Germline V CDR1 and CDR2: DFQATT, SNEGSKA (reference sequence). This CDR3 is built from 15 residues. V lost 0 bases and J lost 8; bases outside the gene matches: 9. In DNA form, the CDR3 reads TGCAGTGCTAGAGATCCCGGGACAGGGATAGGTACGCAGTATTTT. Translating gives CSARDPGTGIGTQYF.

This clonotype has a count of ten or more. The chain employs TRBV20-1 and TRBJ2-7, with 7 bases fitting TRBD2. With 1 base clipped from V and 6 bases from J, the junction kept 9 bases outside the gene matches. The CDR3 extends over 14 amino acids. The germline V gene has CDR1 DFQATT and CDR2 SNEGSKA (reference sequence). For the CDR3, the DNA is TGCAGTGCTAGAGCCGGACTAGAGGTCGGCGAGCAGTACTTC. This sequence encodes CSARAGLEVGEQYF.

This clonotype was observed at least ten times. The chain couples TRBV7-8 to TRBJ2-3; D gene unclear. The CDR3 has 15 residues. Trimming cost V 5 bases and J 4 bases, with 16 bases left between them. The germline CDR1 and CDR2 sequences are SGHVS and FQNEAQ. DNA for the CDR3: TGTGCCAGCAGCGACAAACGAGCGAGGTCAGATACGCAGTATTTT. This sequence encodes CASSDKRARSDTQYF. Supplemented by reference TRBV7-8 and TRBJ2-3, the full variable domain reads GAGVSQSPRYKVAKRGQDVALRCDPISGHVSLFWYQQALGQGPEFLTYFQNEAQLDKSGLPSDRFFAERPEGSVSTLKIQRTQQEDSAVYLCASSDKRARSDTQYFGPGTRLTVL.

The rearrangement uses TRBV18 and TRBJ2-3, with 7 bases identical to TRBD2. The germline V gene encodes CDR1 KGHSH and CDR2 LQKENI. V gave up 3 bases and J gave up 11 bases; unmatched junction bases: 8. The CDR3 extends over 13 amino acids. CDR3 DNA sequence: TGTGCCAGCTCACCCTACGGGGGGTTTAAGCAGTATTTT. It yields the protein CASSPYGGFKQYF.

By sample fraction, this clonotype is medium-sized. J is TRBJ2-2 and V is TRBV29-1, with D perhaps matching TRBD2 (5 bases). This CDR3 has 12 residues. Germline CDR1 and CDR2: SQVTM and ANQGSEA. Trimming removed 7 bases from V and 4 bases from J, with 10 bases in between. The CDR3 protein is CSASSGTGELFF. Here the CDR3 DNA reads TGCAGCGCTTCCAGCGGCACCGGGGAGCTGTTTTTT.

This clonotype has ten or more counts. The chain combines TRBV9 with TRBJ1-5; TRBD1 aligns across 9 bases. The length of the CDR3 is 15 residues. Per germline, CDR1 SGDLS and CDR2 YYNGEE. The V segment lost 5 bases and the J segment 3 bases; nucleotides outside the gene matches: 6. CDR3 nucleotide sequence: TGTGCCAGCAGTTTGTGGGACAGGGTCAATCAGCCCCAGCATTTT. Translating gives CASSLWDRVNQPQHF.

This clonotype has ten or more counts. The CDR3 DNA reads TGTGCCAGCAGCGATACTGGACAGAACACTGAAGCTTTCTTT. Translating it yields CASSDTGQNTEAFF. V and J are TRBV7-9 and TRBJ1-1, with D possibly TRBD1 on 5 matching bases. This CDR3 has 14 amino acids. Germline CDR1 and CDR2: SEHNR and FQNEAQ (reference sequence). Trimming cost V 5 bases and J 1 base, with 11 bases left between them.

This chain uses TRBV7-2 with TRBJ1-2, with D perhaps matching TRBD1 (6 bases). Trimming stripped 4 bases from V and 5 bases from J, with 14 bases between. The V gene's germline CDR1 is SGHTA and CDR2 FQGNSA. This CDR3 has 14 residues. CDR3: CASSSRGFLYGYTF. The DNA for the CDR3 is TGTGCCAGCAGCTCAAGGGGGTTTCTTTATGGCTACACCTTC.

This clonotype was detected ten times or more. The chain is built from TRBV19 and TRBJ1-5; TRBD1 aligns across 8 bases. Germline V gene data show CDR1 as LNHDA and CDR2 as SQIVND (reference sequence). Unmatched junction bases numbered 3, after V lost 4 bases and J lost 4 bases. This CDR3 region has 14 residues. In nucleotides, the CDR3 is TGTGCCAGTAGTACAGGGGGCCGGAATCAGCCCCAGCATTTT. As protein: CASSTGGRNQPQHF.

V usage is TRBV3-1 and J usage is TRBJ2-7; D is perhaps TRBD1 (6 bases). The CDR3 sequence is 13 residues long. The V and J ends lost 5 bases and 2 bases respectively, with 10 bases between them. CDR1 and CDR2 from the germline V gene are LGHDT and YNNKEL (reference sequence). The CDR3: CASSSGHTYEQYF. The CDR3 bases are TGTGCCAGCAGCTCGGGACATACCTACGAGCAGTACTTC.

This clonotype has just a few counts. The chain carries TRBV4-3 and TRBJ1-1, with D perhaps matching TRBD1 (6 bases). Trimming took 2 bases from V and 6 from J, leaving 10 bases between them. Germline CDR1 and CDR2: LGHNA and YSLEER. This CDR3 spans 13 amino acids. The CDR3 spells CASSQKRGAEAFF. CDR3 DNA: TGCGCCAGCAGCCAAAAGAGGGGGGCTGAAGCTTTCTTT.

The table lists this clonotype with many counts. The chain couples TRBV12-3 or TRBV12-4 to TRBJ2-2; D is unresolved. CDR3 length equals 12 residues. With 7 bases removed from V and 8 bases from J, the gap between germline ends came to 11 bases. The CDR3: CASTGDRGELFF. Here the CDR3 DNA reads TGTGCCAGCACCGGTGATCGGGGGGAGCTGTTTTTT.

This clonotype was seen at least ten times. The chain uses TRBV7-8 and TRBJ2-3; 11 positions agree with TRBD2. J gave up 0 bases and V 5 bases, and 13 bases lay outside the gene matches. Germline V CDR1 and CDR2: SGHVS, FQNEAQ. The CDR3 extends over 19 amino acids. CDR3 sequence reads: CASSELPATSGASTDTQYF. The DNA of the CDR3 is TGTGCCAGCAGCGAACTCCCGGCGACTAGCGGGGCTAGCACAGATACGCAGTATTTT.

This chain joins TRBV29-1 and TRBJ2-7; 8 bases align to TRBD1. This CDR3 is built from 13 residues. CDR1 is SQVTM and CDR2 is ANQGSEA in the germline V gene. The junction had 5 bases not matched to a gene; V was cut back by 6 bases and J by 1 base. CDR3 region: CSVTRGPSYEQYF. The CDR3 DNA sequence: TGCAGCGTGACCAGGGGGCCGTCCTACGAGCAGTACTTC.

Remarks on this clonotype: A read error is possible here, since a much larger clone lies one base away. The genes are TRBV28 and TRBJ1-1, with 11 nucleotides matching TRBD1. CDR1 and CDR2 from the germline V gene are MDHEN and SYDVKM. V was pared by 7 bases and J by 0 bases, with 7 bases of the junction left unmatched. There are 16 residues in the CDR3. CDR3 DNA: TGTGCCAGCACGCCGGGACAGGGGGATATGAACACTGAAGCTTTCTTT. Translation: CASTPGQGDMNTEAFF. Full variable domain (rest looked up from reference TRBV28 and TRBJ1-1): DVKVTQSSRYLVKRTGEKVFLECVQDMDHENMFWYRQDPGLGLRLIYFSYDVKMKEKGDIPEGYSVSREKKERFSLILESASTNQTSMYLCASTPGQGDMNTEAFFGQGTRLTVV.

This clonotype came up many times. The J gene is TRBJ1-5, the V gene TRBV4-1; 9 bases agree with TRBD1. The CDR3 consists of 18 residues. V lost 1 base to trimming and J lost 2 bases; unmatched junction nucleotides: 9. Germline assignment: CDR1 MGHRA and CDR2 YSYEKL. DNA for the CDR3: TGCGCCAGCAGCCAAGGAACTATGGACAGGGGTGGCAATCAGCCCCAGCATTTT. It is translated as CASSQGTMDRGGNQPQHF.

The chain employs TRBV5-1 and TRBJ1-2; TRBD1 might be the D (5 bases). V was pared by 4 bases and J by 2 bases, with 12 bases between. This CDR3 spans 14 amino acids. The germline gives CDR1 SGHRS, CDR2 YFSETQ. CDR3 DNA sequence: TGCGCCAGCAGCGGGGCGGCAGGGAACTATGGCTACACCTTC. It yields the protein CASSGAAGNYGYTF.

This clonotype was seen more than once but under ten times. The chain recombines TRBV28 with TRBJ2-2; the match to TRBD1 covers 7 bases. V lost 8 bases, J lost 1 base, and 10 bases stayed unmatched. Germline values: CDR1 MDHEN, CDR2 SYDVKM. This CDR3 contains 16 residues. The CDR3 DNA follows: TGTGCCAGCCTGCGCCTGACAGGGATGAACACCGGGGAGCTGTTTTTT. Residues: CASLRLTGMNTGELFF.

This clonotype has ten or more counts. V gene TRBV29-1 combines with J gene TRBJ1-1; 7 bases are shared with TRBD1. The V segment lost 4 bases and the J segment 3 bases; nucleotides outside the gene matches: 8. The germline V gene encodes CDR1 SQVTM and CDR2 ANQGSEA. The CDR3 length is 14 residues. Written as DNA, the CDR3 is TGCAGCGTTGGACAGGGAGGCTTCGACACTGAAGCTTTCTTT. Translation: CSVGQGGFDTEAFF. The variable domain in full, with the rest retrieved from reference TRBV29-1 and TRBJ1-1, is SAVISQKPSRDICQRGTSLTIQCQVDSQVTMMFWYRQQPGQSLTLIATANQGSEATYESGFVIDKFPISRPNLTFSTLTVSNMSPEDSSIYLCSVGQGGFDTEAFFGQGTRLTVV.

This clonotype was observed at least ten times. This sequence joins TRBV11-2 and TRBJ2-7, with a weak D call TRBD1 (6 bases). Trimming shortened V by 3 bases and J by 1 base, and 10 bases separated the two germline ends. The CDR3 is 14 amino acids. CDR1 and CDR2 from the germline V gene are SGHAT and FQNNGV. CDR3 loop: CASSFNRVSYEQYF. CDR3 DNA: TGTGCCAGCAGCTTCAACAGGGTTTCCTACGAGCAGTACTTC.

This clonotype was seen ten or more times. CDR3 sequence (DNA): TGTGCCAGCAGGGGGCAGGGAGAGACCCAGTACTTC. It specifies CASRGQGETQYF. The chain joins TRBV2 to TRBJ2-5, with a possible D match to TRBD1 (5 bases). Germline loops: CDR1 SNHLY, CDR2 FYNNEI. The CDR3 has 12 residues. Trimming left V 6 bases short and J 4 bases short, with 9 bases between.

This sequence joins TRBV14 and TRBJ2-1; D is unresolved. There are 15 residues in the CDR3. Trimming took 1 base from V and 13 from J, leaving 20 bases between them. Germline loops: CDR1 SGHDN, CDR2 FVKESK. The CDR3, as DNA: TGTGCCAGCAGCCAAGCTCTTCCTCGCCTAGTTATCCAGTTCTTC. It specifies CASSQALPRLVIQFF. The variable domain in full, completed from reference TRBV14 and TRBJ2-1, reads EAGVTQFPSHSVIEKGQTVTLRCDPISGHDNLYWYRRVMGKEIKFLLHFVKESKQDESGMPNNRFLAERTGGTYSTLKVQPAELEDSGVYFCASSQALPRLVIQFFGPGTRLTVL.

This clonotype was seen repeatedly, ten times or more. The rearrangement links TRBV19 to TRBJ1-5; no definite D call. The germline CDR1 and CDR2 sequences are LNHDA and SQIVND (reference sequence). The CDR3 extends over 9 amino acids. V dropped 9 bases and J dropped 4 bases, with 1 base sitting between them. The CDR3 loop reads CARNQPQHF. DNA of the CDR3: TGTGCCAGAAATCAGCCCCAGCATTTT.

Ten or more counts support this clonotype. This chain uses TRBV7-2 with TRBJ2-3, with a possible D match to TRBD2 (6 bases). Germline loops: CDR1 SGHTA, CDR2 FQGNSA. CDR3 length: 15 residues. V gave up 4 bases and J gave up 1 base, with 12 bases separating them. Written as DNA, the CDR3 is TGTGCCAGCAGCTCCCGAACGGGGGGCACAGATACGCAGTATTTT. The encoded protein is CASSSRTGGTDTQYF.

This clonotype was seen more than once but under ten times. This sequence joins TRBV6-1 and TRBJ2-3, with D perhaps matching TRBD2 (5 bases). This CDR3 region has 15 residues. Germline CDR1 MNHNS, CDR2 SASEGT. V was trimmed by 6 bases and J by 4 bases, leaving 17 bases between them. The CDR3 DNA reads TGTGCCAGCAGCCTCTCGAGGGTTTTTGCAGATACGCAGTATTTT. Its translation: CASSLSRVFADTQYF.

There are a few counts of this clonotype. The chain couples TRBV29-1 to TRBJ2-5, with TRBD1 matching 10 bases. The ends lost 7 bases at V and 5 bases at J; junction bases unmatched: 10. This CDR3 has 14 amino acids. CDR1 and CDR2 (germline): SQVTM, ANQGSEA. This chain's CDR3 is CSAAGTGVGETQYF. The CDR3 nucleotides are TGCAGCGCTGCCGGGACAGGGGTAGGGGAGACCCAGTACTTC. Variable domain in full (rest from reference TRBV29-1 and TRBJ2-5): SAVISQKPSRDICQRGTSLTIQCQVDSQVTMMFWYRQQPGQSLTLIATANQGSEATYESGFVIDKFPISRPNLTFSTLTVSNMSPEDSSIYLCSAAGTGVGETQYFGPGTRLLVL.

This clonotype was counted ten times or more. DNA of the CDR3: TGCAGTGCTAGAGGGGGGGTAGGAGGGGCCGGCGAGCAGTACTTC. This sequence encodes CSARGGVGGAGEQYF. The V call is TRBV20-1, the J call TRBJ2-7; maybe TRBD2 (6 bases). Trimming removed 1 base from V and 6 bases from J, with 19 bases in between. The germline V gene encodes CDR1 DFQATT and CDR2 SNEGSKA (reference sequence). The CDR3 sequence is 15 residues long.

The sample holds many counts of this clonotype. The chain combines TRBV9 with TRBJ2-7; 9 bases align to TRBD1. J gave up 3 bases and V 2 bases, and 6 bases lay outside the gene matches. CDR3 size: 15 residues. Germline V gene lookup returns CDR1 SGDLS and CDR2 YYNGEE. The DNA of the CDR3 is TGTGCCAGCAGCGTCACGGGACAGGGCTACTACGAGCAGTACTTC. Protein: CASSVTGQGYYEQYF.